Detailed here is one T cell receptor (beta chain). Its antigen is still unknown. Additional DNA sequences in this sample encode the identical CDR3. This table comes from immunoSEQ multiplex PCR, and its TCRdb copy is limited to in-frame clones, with some not included. The repertoire holds around 71,000 clones, with under 80% as singletons. The data originate from a study of OX40 agonist ivuxolimab in advanced cancers. Regarding the study as a whole: There were, on average, more expanded clones in CD8+ T cells than in CD4+.

The CDR3 totals 14 residues. The germline V gene has CDR1 SNHLY and CDR2 FYNNEI. Trimming cost V 8 bases and J 2 bases, with 16 bases left between them. This material consisted of CD4+ or CD8+ T cells sorted from blood, taken in a trial of the OX40 agonist ivuxolimab. The rearrangement joins TRBV2 to TRBJ2-7; D is possibly TRBD1 or TRBD2 (6 bases each). The receptor was isolated from an adult with an advanced solid tumor such as melanoma, head and neck, liver or kidney cancer. Written as DNA, the CDR3 is TGTGCCAGCCGGGGGCGGACGGACGCCTACGAGCAGTACTTC. Encoded protein: CASRGRTDAYEQYF.